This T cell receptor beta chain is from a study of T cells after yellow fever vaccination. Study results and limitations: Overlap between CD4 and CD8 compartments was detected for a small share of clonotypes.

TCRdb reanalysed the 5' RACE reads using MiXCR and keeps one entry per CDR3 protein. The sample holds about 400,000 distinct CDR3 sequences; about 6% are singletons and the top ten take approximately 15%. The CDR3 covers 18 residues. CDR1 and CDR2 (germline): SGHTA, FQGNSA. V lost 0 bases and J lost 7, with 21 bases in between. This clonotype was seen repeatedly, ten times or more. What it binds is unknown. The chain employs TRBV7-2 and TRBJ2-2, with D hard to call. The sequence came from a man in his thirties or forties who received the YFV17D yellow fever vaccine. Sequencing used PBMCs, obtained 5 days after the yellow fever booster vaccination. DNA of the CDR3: TGTGCCAGCAGCTTAGCTGACCCGTGGTGCCAGCCTAACGGGGAGCTGTTTTTT. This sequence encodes CASSLADPWCQPNGELFF.